The rows below give T cell receptor beta chains drawn from one sample of a study of PD-L1 blockade in urothelial cancer. The method was immunoSEQ multiplex PCR; TCRdb's version includes in-frame clones alone and lacks a portion of them. The table records some 71,000 clones, 85% to 90% of them present only once. The sample here was PBMCs, taken around atezolizumab (anti-PD-L1) treatment. The receptors derive from a man in his 60s with urothelial cancer. Each CDR3 is given with its conserved first and last residue. D genes are given only for firm matches. Rows give clone size only sometimes, using once, few, many, or a class for an expanded clone.

j_gene | d_gene | v_gene | abundance | CDR3nt | CDR3aa
TRBJ2-7 | - | TRBV27 | - | TGTGCCAGCAGTCGGATGGGGACATACAGATACGAGCAGTACTTC | CASSRMGTYRYEQYF
TRBJ2-7 | TRBD1 | TRBV29-1 | - | TGCAGCGTACGGACAGGGTGGACCTACGAGCAGTACTTC | CSVRTGWTYEQYF
TRBJ2-2 | TRBD1 | TRBV6-6 | - | TGTGCCAGCAGTTACCTCCAGGGACAGGGGGCGGAGCTGTTTTTT | CASSYLQGQGAELFF
TRBJ2-1 | TRBD2 | TRBV28 | - | TGTGCCAGCAGTTTTCAACTAGCGGGAGGGTCCCGTGAGCAGTTCTTC | CASSFQLAGGSREQFF
TRBJ2-7 | TRBD1 | TRBV29-1 | once | TGCAGCGTTGAAACAGGGGCATACGAGCAGTACTTC | CSVETGAYEQYF
TRBJ2-1 | TRBD2 | TRBV28 | - | TGTGCCAGCAGCCAAGGGAGACTAGCGGGAAACAATGAGCAGTTCTTC | CASSQGRLAGNNEQFF
TRBJ2-5 | - | TRBV19 | - | TGTGCCAGTAGTAAAAGACAGACCGGGCAAGAGACCCAGTACTTC | CASSKRQTGQETQYF
TRBJ2-3 | TRBD1 | TRBV4-1 | - | TGCGCCAGCAGCCGCCAAACAGGGGGCGCGTCAGATACGCAGTATTTT | CASSRQTGGASDTQYF
TRBJ1-6 | TRBD1 | TRBV6-5 | - | TGTGCCAGCAGTCCCGCCGGGACAGGGCCTTCACCCCTCCACTTT | CASSPAGTGPSPLHF
TRBJ2-5 | - | TRBV10-2 | - | TGCGCCAGCAGTTTAGCGGTGGGGGAGACCCAGTACTTC | CASSLAVGETQYF
TRBJ2-1 | TRBD2 | TRBV7-9 | - | TGTGCCAGCAGCTTAGGACTAGCGGGAGGGTACAATGAGCAGTTCTTC | CASSLGLAGGYNEQFF
TRBJ2-5 | TRBD1 | TRBV18 | - | TGTGCCAGCTCATCGGAAACAGGGGGAGAGACCCAGTACTTC | CASSSETGGETQYF
TRBJ1-4 | - | TRBV11-3 | - | TGTGCCAGCAGTGCAGGGATTGCAACTAATGAAAAACTGTTTTTT | CASSAGIATNEKLFF
TRBJ2-5 | - | TRBV4-3 | - | TGCGCCAGCAGCCAAGATGTAGACAGGAAAGAGACCCAGTACTTC | CASSQDVDRKETQYF
TRBJ1-4 | - | TRBV5-1 | - | TGCGCCAGCAGCTCCGGACAGAATAATGAAAAACTGTTTTTT | CASSSGQNNEKLFF
TRBJ1-2 | - | TRBV6-5 | - | TGTGCCAGCAGTGTAGGGGACTCTAACTATGGCTACACCTTC | CASSVGDSNYGYTF
TRBJ2-3 | - | TRBV18 | - | TGTGCCAGCTCACCAGGCAGGCTCGCAGATACGCAGTATTTT | CASSPGRLADTQYF
TRBJ2-3 | - | TRBV5-1 | - | TGCGCCAGCAGCTATCTTCGCACAGATACGCAGTATTTT | CASSYLRTDTQYF
TRBJ2-7 | - | TRBV5-6 | few | TGTGCCAGCAGCGCGGGCTCCTACGAGCAGTACTTC | CASSAGSYEQYF
TRBJ1-3 | - | TRBV4-3 | - | TGCGCCAGCAGCCAAACAGGATACTCTGGAAACACCATATATTTT | CASSQTGYSGNTIYF